This is a list of T cell receptor beta chains from one sample in a study of cytomegalovirus exposure and HLA in healthy donors. The data were produced by immunoSEQ multiplex PCR, yet TCRdb's version contains in-frame clones alone and is incomplete. The repertoire holds 150,000 to 200,000 clones, with around three quarters as singletons. The sequenced material came from PBMCs. The receptors were gathered from a woman in her forties or fifties in good health and CMV-seronegative. The CDR3 runs from the conserved cysteine through the conserved F or W. Each record gives: D gene, J gene, V gene, clone size, CDR3 DNA, CDR3 protein. The D gene is left open where the match is weak. Size tells how often a clone was seen (once, few, many) or the class of an expanded clone, and some rows leave it out.

D gene: -; J gene: TRBJ2-3; V gene: TRBV7-2; clone size: once; CDR3 DNA: TGTGCCAGCGCATTTGGTGGACTGAATACGCAGTATTTT; CDR3 protein: CASAFGGLNTQYF
D gene: -; J gene: TRBJ2-5; V gene: TRBV5-1; clone size: -; CDR3 DNA: TGCGCCAGCAGCTTGGGGGCCCAAGAGACCCAGTACTTC; CDR3 protein: CASSLGAQETQYF
D gene: TRBD1; J gene: TRBJ1-1; V gene: TRBV5-6; clone size: -; CDR3 DNA: TGTGCCAGCACTCCCAGGGGGCTTGGGGGCTTAAACACTGAAGCTTTCTTT; CDR3 protein: CASTPRGLGGLNTEAFF
D gene: -; J gene: TRBJ2-1; V gene: TRBV10-3; clone size: -; CDR3 DNA: TGTGCCATCAGGCCCGAACTCACGTCTAGTGAGCAGTTCTTC; CDR3 protein: CAIRPELTSSEQFF
D gene: TRBD2; J gene: TRBJ2-7; V gene: TRBV9; clone size: -; CDR3 DNA: TGTGCCAGCAGCGTCGGGACTAGCTCCCACGAGCAGTACTTC; CDR3 protein: CASSVGTSSHEQYF
D gene: TRBD2; J gene: TRBJ2-7; V gene: TRBV27; clone size: -; CDR3 DNA: TGTGCCAGCAGTTTAAATCAGGCTAGCGGTTCCTACGAGCAGTACTTC; CDR3 protein: CASSLNQASGSYEQYF
D gene: TRBD2; J gene: TRBJ2-1; V gene: TRBV19; clone size: once; CDR3 DNA: TGTGCCAGTAGCATGTCGGGGAGCGGGAGGGCTTCCTACAATGAGCAGTTCTTC; CDR3 protein: CASSMSGSGRASYNEQFF
D gene: -; J gene: TRBJ2-5; V gene: TRBV6-1; clone size: once; CDR3 DNA: TGTGCCAGCAGAATCAGAGGAGAGACCCAGTACTTC; CDR3 protein: CASRIRGETQYF
D gene: -; J gene: TRBJ1-4; V gene: TRBV7-2; clone size: -; CDR3 DNA: TGTGCCAGCAGCCTAACAGGGACAACTAATGAAAAACTGTTTTTT; CDR3 protein: CASSLTGTTNEKLFF
D gene: TRBD1; J gene: TRBJ2-5; V gene: TRBV18; clone size: -; CDR3 DNA: TGTGCCAGCTCACCTAACCACTCAGGGGGCGGTGAGACCCAGTACTTC; CDR3 protein: CASSPNHSGGGETQYF
D gene: -; J gene: TRBJ1-2; V gene: TRBV19; clone size: -; CDR3 DNA: TGTGCCAGTAGCGAGGACATCGGCTACACCTTC; CDR3 protein: CASSEDIGYTF
D gene: -; J gene: TRBJ2-2; V gene: TRBV28; clone size: -; CDR3 DNA: TGTGCCACCGGGTCCACGCCGAGCGCATGGACCGGGGAGCTGTTTTTT; CDR3 protein: CATGSTPSAWTGELFF
D gene: TRBD1; J gene: TRBJ2-3; V gene: TRBV9; clone size: -; CDR3 DNA: TGTGCCAGCAGCGTATCGACAGGGGGCCGGGACCCCACAGATACGCAGTATTTT; CDR3 protein: CASSVSTGGRDPTDTQYF
D gene: -; J gene: TRBJ2-7; V gene: TRBV7-9; clone size: -; CDR3 DNA: TGTTCCAGCAGCCGCTCCCCGCGCGAGCAGTACTTC; CDR3 protein: CSSSRSPREQYF
D gene: -; J gene: TRBJ1-6; V gene: TRBV4-3; clone size: few; CDR3 DNA: TGCGCCAGCAGCCAAGAAACCGGCAGAAGAGGATCACCCCTCCACTTT; CDR3 protein: CASSQETGRRGSPLHF
D gene: -; J gene: TRBJ2-7; V gene: TRBV27; clone size: -; CDR3 DNA: TGTGCCAGCAGTTTGGGGCAGGGTTCCTACGAGCAGTACTTC; CDR3 protein: CASSLGQGSYEQYF
D gene: TRBD1; J gene: TRBJ2-7; V gene: TRBV2; clone size: -; CDR3 DNA: TGTGCCAGCGGAGAAGGGACAGGGGGCAACTACGAGCAGTACTTC; CDR3 protein: CASGEGTGGNYEQYF
D gene: TRBD1; J gene: TRBJ2-7; V gene: TRBV5-1; clone size: -; CDR3 DNA: TGCGCCAGCAGCGGGGGACAGGGGAACGAGCAGTACTTC; CDR3 protein: CASSGGQGNEQYF
D gene: TRBD2; J gene: TRBJ2-2; V gene: TRBV9; clone size: -; CDR3 DNA: TGTGCCAGCAGCGTAGAGGGCGGGAGCTTTACCGGGGAGCTGTTTTTT; CDR3 protein: CASSVEGGSFTGELFF
D gene: TRBD1; J gene: TRBJ2-7; V gene: TRBV9; clone size: -; CDR3 DNA: TGTGCCAGCAGCGTAGCCCCGGGACAGATCTACGAGCAGTACTTC; CDR3 protein: CASSVAPGQIYEQYF
D gene: TRBD2; J gene: TRBJ2-3; V gene: TRBV7-2; clone size: once; CDR3 DNA: TGTGCCAGCAGCCCCTCGGGACTAGCGGGAGTTGGCACAGATACGCAGTATTTT; CDR3 protein: CASSPSGLAGVGTDTQYF
D gene: -; J gene: TRBJ2-6; V gene: TRBV27; clone size: -; CDR3 DNA: TGTGCCAGCAGTCCCTCTAGAGGGGGATTGGCCAACGTCCTGACTTTC; CDR3 protein: CASSPSRGGLANVLTF
D gene: -; J gene: TRBJ2-3; V gene: TRBV15; clone size: -; CDR3 DNA: TGTGCCACCAGCAGAGAGGTACTCCGAGATACGCAGTATTTT; CDR3 protein: CATSREVLRDTQYF
D gene: TRBD1; J gene: TRBJ2-1; V gene: TRBV7-6; clone size: -; CDR3 DNA: TGTGCCAGCAGCCACCCTGACAGGGGGCTGAATGAGCAGTTCTTC; CDR3 protein: CASSHPDRGLNEQFF
D gene: -; J gene: TRBJ2-1; V gene: TRBV2; clone size: -; CDR3 DNA: TGTGCCAGCAGTCGAAGTCGGGGATCCTACAATGAGCAGTTCTTC; CDR3 protein: CASSRSRGSYNEQFF
D gene: -; J gene: TRBJ1-5; V gene: TRBV19; clone size: -; CDR3 DNA: TGTGCCAGTAGCCATGTCGGGGGATCTCAGCCCCAGCATTTT; CDR3 protein: CASSHVGGSQPQHF
D gene: TRBD1; J gene: TRBJ1-1; V gene: TRBV15; clone size: few; CDR3 DNA: TGTGCCACCAGCAGAGGACAGGGGAACACTGAAGCTTTCTTT; CDR3 protein: CATSRGQGNTEAFF
D gene: -; J gene: TRBJ1-5; V gene: TRBV6-1; clone size: few; CDR3 DNA: TGTGCCAGCAGCGCACAGCGGAATCAGCCCCAGCATTTT; CDR3 protein: CASSAQRNQPQHF
D gene: -; J gene: TRBJ1-2; V gene: TRBV7-2; clone size: -; CDR3 DNA: TGTGCCAGCAGCTCGCGGACTGGCGGCTACACCTTC; CDR3 protein: CASSSRTGGYTF
D gene: -; J gene: TRBJ2-7; V gene: TRBV10-1; clone size: once; CDR3 DNA: TGCGCCAGCAGTGCATTATCTGGGAGCGAGCAGTACTTC; CDR3 protein: CASSALSGSEQYF
D gene: TRBD1; J gene: TRBJ2-2; V gene: TRBV23-1; clone size: -; CDR3 DNA: TGCGCCAGCAGTCAATCGTTTTGGGACAGGGCCACCGGGGAGCTGTTTTTT; CDR3 protein: CASSQSFWDRATGELFF
D gene: TRBD1; J gene: TRBJ2-4; V gene: TRBV30; clone size: -; CDR3 DNA: TGTGCCTGGACCCTTCCAGGGGGCTTCGACATTCAGTACTTC; CDR3 protein: CAWTLPGGFDIQYF
D gene: TRBD1; J gene: TRBJ2-1; V gene: TRBV7-9; clone size: -; CDR3 DNA: TGTGCCAGCAGCTCGACAGGGGGCTCCTACAATGAGCAGTTCTTC; CDR3 protein: CASSSTGGSYNEQFF
D gene: -; J gene: TRBJ1-4; V gene: TRBV7-6; clone size: few; CDR3 DNA: TGTGCCAGCAGCTTAGCATACGGGAATGGAGAAAAACTGTTTTTT; CDR3 protein: CASSLAYGNGEKLFF
D gene: -; J gene: TRBJ2-3; V gene: TRBV30; clone size: -; CDR3 DNA: TGTGCCTGGAGGAGGCTCTTGGCAGATACGCAGTATTTT; CDR3 protein: CAWRRLLADTQYF
D gene: -; J gene: TRBJ2-7; V gene: TRBV4-2; clone size: -; CDR3 DNA: TGTGCCAGCAGCCAAGACGGGTGGGGGGTCTACGAGCAGTACTTC; CDR3 protein: CASSQDGWGVYEQYF
D gene: -; J gene: TRBJ2-7; V gene: TRBV28; clone size: -; CDR3 DNA: TGTGCCAGCAGTCCCCTCGGGTACGAGCAGTACTTC; CDR3 protein: CASSPLGYEQYF
D gene: -; J gene: TRBJ2-2; V gene: TRBV15; clone size: few; CDR3 DNA: TGTGCCACCAGCAGAGCGGCAGGGCCAATTAACACCGGGGAGCTGTTTTTT; CDR3 protein: CATSRAAGPINTGELFF
D gene: -; J gene: TRBJ1-1; V gene: TRBV29-1; clone size: -; CDR3 DNA: TGCAGCGTTGAAAAGGGGATGGACACTGAAGCTTTCTTT; CDR3 protein: CSVEKGMDTEAFF
D gene: -; J gene: TRBJ1-2; V gene: TRBV7-9; clone size: -; CDR3 DNA: TGTTCCAGCAGCTCTGAGGCTCAGGGATGGTGGTATGGCTACACCTTC; CDR3 protein: CSSSSEAQGWWYGYTF
D gene: TRBD1; J gene: TRBJ2-7; V gene: TRBV2; clone size: -; CDR3 DNA: TGTGCCAGCGCTCCAACAGGGGGAAGACAGGGGTCGGGGCAGTACTTC; CDR3 protein: CASAPTGGRQGSGQYF
D gene: TRBD2; J gene: TRBJ2-7; V gene: TRBV11-2; clone size: few; CDR3 DNA: TGTGCCAGCAGCTTAGATATTAGCGGGGGTTCGTACGAGCAGTACTTC; CDR3 protein: CASSLDISGGSYEQYF
D gene: TRBD1; J gene: TRBJ2-7; V gene: TRBV5-1; clone size: -; CDR3 DNA: TGCGCCAGCAGCACAAGACAGGGTCCCTACGAGCAGTACTTC; CDR3 protein: CASSTRQGPYEQYF
D gene: TRBD2; J gene: TRBJ2-3; V gene: TRBV6-5; clone size: -; CDR3 DNA: TGTGCCAGCAGACAGACTAGCGGGGGACCAGATACGCAGTATTTT; CDR3 protein: CASRQTSGGPDTQYF
D gene: -; J gene: TRBJ2-3; V gene: TRBV10-3; clone size: -; CDR3 DNA: TGTGCCATCAGTGACACAGGGAAGGGTGGAGATACGCAGTATTTT; CDR3 protein: CAISDTGKGGDTQYF
D gene: -; J gene: TRBJ2-1; V gene: TRBV27; clone size: few; CDR3 DNA: TGTGCCAGCATCAAGCTCATGAGTAATGAGCAGTTCTTC; CDR3 protein: CASIKLMSNEQFF